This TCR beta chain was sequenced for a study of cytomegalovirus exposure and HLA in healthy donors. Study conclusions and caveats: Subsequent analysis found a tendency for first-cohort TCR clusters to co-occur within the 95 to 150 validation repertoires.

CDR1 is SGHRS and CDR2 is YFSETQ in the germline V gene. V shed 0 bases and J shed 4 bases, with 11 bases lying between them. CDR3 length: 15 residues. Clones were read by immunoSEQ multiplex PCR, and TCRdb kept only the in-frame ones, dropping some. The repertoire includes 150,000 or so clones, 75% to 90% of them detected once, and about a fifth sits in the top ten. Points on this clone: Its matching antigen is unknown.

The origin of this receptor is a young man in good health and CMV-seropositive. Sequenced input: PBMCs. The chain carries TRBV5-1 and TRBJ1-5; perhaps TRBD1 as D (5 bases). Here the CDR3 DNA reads TGCGCCAGCAGCTTGGTGCCAGGGCAAAATCAGCCCCAGCATTTT. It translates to CASSLVPGQNQPQHF.